Below are 11 T cell receptor beta chains sequenced from a single sample in a study of PD-1 blockade in classical Hodgkin lymphoma. In every patient, relapse followed autologous stem cell transplantation, while exposure to brentuximab vedotin differed. Produced via immunoSEQ multiplex PCR; TCRdb's table is partial and in-frame only. The sample shows tens of thousands of clones, around 80% of them seen only once. Sequences were derived from peripheral blood mononuclear cells (PBMCs), sampled before the second cycle of nivolumab. The receptors originated from a human donor with classical Hodgkin lymphoma.

The chain has TRBV6-5 and TRBJ1-6, with D possibly being TRBD1 (5 bases). Deletions cut 2 bases from V and 8 bases from J, with 16 bases between. The CDR3 spans 16 residues. Germline CDR1 reads MNHEY; CDR2 reads SVGAGI. The CDR3 bases are TGTGCCAGCAGTTACACCGGGGCCACAAGGGATTCACCCCTCCACTTT. This sequence encodes CASSYTGATRDSPLHF.

The chain couples TRBV7-2 to TRBJ2-1, with a weak D call TRBD1 (6 bases). CDR1 and CDR2 (germline): SGHTA, FQGNSA. The CDR3 extends over 18 amino acids. Trimming took 5 bases from V and 0 from J, leaving 20 bases between them. The CDR3 here is CASSRKRTVLLSYNEQFF. CDR3 bases: TGTGCCAGCAGCCGCAAACGGACAGTTCTCCTCTCCTACAATGAGCAGTTCTTC.

CDR3 nucleotides: TGTGCCAGCAGCTTAGGTGGGAATAGCAATCAGCCCCAGCATTTT. Its protein product is CASSLGGNSNQPQHF. The chain joins TRBV7-9 to TRBJ1-5, with D uncertain. Germline V gene data show CDR1 as SEHNR and CDR2 as FQNEAQ (reference sequence). The V and J ends lost 1 base and 0 bases respectively, with 7 bases between them. This CDR3 has 15 amino acids.

In this sample, this clone turned up a few times. The genes are TRBV7-8 and TRBJ1-1; D is unresolved. The CDR3 loop spans 13 amino acids. Germline loops: CDR1 SGHVS, CDR2 FQNEAQ. V dropped 8 bases and J dropped 0 bases, with 10 bases sitting between them. The chain's CDR3 is CASSNGLNTEAFF. The DNA of the CDR3 is TGTGCCAGCTCCAACGGCTTGAACACTGAAGCTTTCTTT. Full variable domain (missing parts from reference TRBV7-8 and TRBJ1-1): GAGVSQSPRYKVAKRGQDVALRCDPISGHVSLFWYQQALGQGPEFLTYFQNEAQLDKSGLPSDRFFAERPEGSVSTLKIQRTQQEDSAVYLCASSNGLNTEAFFGQGTRLTVV.

A few counts support this clone. This chain uses TRBV27 with TRBJ1-6; TRBD1 matches at 8 bases. Germline trimming cut 0 bases from V and 4 bases from J; bases unmatched to any gene: 2. This CDR3 region has 16 residues. Germline lookup yields CDR1 MNHEY and CDR2 SMNVEV (reference sequence). CDR3 nucleotide sequence: TGTGCCAGCAGTTTATCGCGGACAGGGTATAATTCACCCCTCCACTTT. It is translated as CASSLSRTGYNSPLHF.

The V gene is TRBV6-5, the J gene TRBJ1-3, with D uncertain. There are 16 residues in the CDR3. Between the trimmed V and J ends, which lost 0 bases and 0 bases, there was a span of 9 bases. The germline CDR1 and CDR2 sequences are MNHEY and SVGAGI. CDR3 bases: TGTGCCAGCAGTTACTCTTGGGCGACCTCTGGAAACACCATATATTTT. Translating gives CASSYSWATSGNTIYF.

The gene calls are TRBV15 and TRBJ2-7; D tentatively reads TRBD1 or TRBD2 (5 bases each). CDR3 length: 14 amino acids. Germline V gene sequence: CDR1 LNHNV, CDR2 YYDKDF (reference sequence). V lost 5 bases and J 4 bases, leaving 15 bases between the germline ends. The CDR3 coding sequence is TGTGCCACCAGCCGGACCCCTGGGGGTTACGAGCAGTACTTC. It is translated as CATSRTPGGYEQYF.

In its sample, this clone was seen once. This chain uses TRBV28 with TRBJ2-7, with 8 nucleotides matching TRBD1. Germline V gene lookup returns CDR1 MDHEN and CDR2 SYDVKM. The CDR3 loop spans 14 amino acids. Trimming removed 6 bases from V and 1 base from J; junction bases left unmatched: 5. CDR3 region: CASRVTGESYEQYF. CDR3 sequence (DNA): TGTGCCAGCAGGGTGACAGGGGAGTCCTACGAGCAGTACTTC.

In this sample, this clone turned up a few times. The chain has TRBV19 and TRBJ2-2; 7 bases line up with TRBD2. The CDR3 is 17 amino acids. V shed 3 bases, J shed 0 bases, and the junction held 7 bases outside the gene matches. CDR1 and CDR2 (germline): LNHDA, SQIVND (reference sequence). DNA of the CDR3: TGTGCCAGTAGTATCTTGGGGGGGATTACGAACACCGGGGAGCTGTTTTTT. It is translated as CASSILGGITNTGELFF.

V and J are TRBV5-1 and TRBJ1-1, with D perhaps TRBD1 (6 bases). This CDR3 has 15 amino acids. From germline, CDR1 is SGHRS and CDR2 YFSETQ. Between the trimmed V and J ends, which lost 4 bases and 4 bases, there was a span of 17 bases. Here the CDR3 DNA reads TGCGCCAGCAGCATCTACAGGGAGAAGGGCACTGAAGCTTTCTTT. Translating it yields CASSIYREKGTEAFF. Drawing the rest from reference TRBV5-1 and TRBJ1-1, the complete variable domain is KAGVTQTPRYLIKTRGQQVTLSCSPISGHRSVSWYQQTPGQGLQFLFEYFSETQRNKGNFPGRFSGRQFSNSRSEMNVSTLELGDSALYLCASSIYREKGTEAFFGQGTRLTVV.

This clone was detected once. The rearrangement joins TRBV7-2 to TRBJ2-5, with 8 positions matching TRBD1. Losses at the gene ends were 2 bases for V and 4 bases for J; bases not matched to a gene: 3. This CDR3 has 14 amino acids. Germline V gene data show CDR1 as SGHTA and CDR2 as FQGNSA. CDR3 loop: CASSLRRGLETQYF. The CDR3, as DNA: TGTGCCAGCAGCTTACGCAGGGGGCTAGAGACCCAGTACTTC.